This TCR beta chain came from a study of blood T cell repertoires in COVID-19. Looking at the study overall: Acute-phase and convalescent COVID-19 samples originated in the United States, Italy and Spain. T cells, B-cell-depleted T cells, or PBMCs provided the cDNA or gDNA that served as material.

V lost 4 bases to trimming and J lost 8 bases, with 11 bases between them. CDR1 is MNHEY and CDR2 is SMNVEV in the germline V gene (reference sequence). This CDR3 spans 13 amino acids. Original processing notes: Reference gene primer amplification gave nucleated cell count estimates. Some clones are missing from TCRdb's copy, which holds only in-frame ones; the method was immunoSEQ multiplex PCR. V, J and clone size were drawn from that table, and D and trimming were deduced from the DNA. The sample carries 120,000 or so clones, around four fifths recorded once. The chain combines TRBV27 with TRBJ1-4; D is unclear. Sequences were obtained from peripheral blood. The sequence came from a man in his 60s with acute or convalescent COVID-19. The CDR3 nucleotides are TGTGCCAGCAGTTCCCCCCCCAGGGAAAAACTGTTTTTT. Translated: CASSSPPREKLFF.